This T cell receptor (beta chain) was captured in a study of blood T cell repertoires in COVID-19. The CDR3 totals 14 residues. V gave up 4 bases and J gave up 1 base, with 10 bases separating them. Germline values: CDR1 SNHLY, CDR2 FYNNEI. The repertoire was sequenced with immunoSEQ multiplex PCR; TCRdb's copy has only in-frame clones and lacks some. This sample has a few hundred thousand clones; 75% to 90% occur once, and the top ten carry approximately 1.2%. Input material: PBMCs or T cells enriched from blood (not recorded which). The chain recombines TRBV2 with TRBJ2-5; D perhaps matches TRBD1 (5 bases). The sequence was obtained from a man under 40 who had recovered from COVID-19. This CDR3 reads CASSVGAFQETQYF. As DNA, the CDR3 is TGTGCCAGCAGTGTTGGGGCCTTCCAAGAGACCCAGTACTTC. Full variable domain (rest looked up from reference TRBV2 and TRBJ2-5): EPEVTQTPSHQVTQMGQEVILRCVPISNHLYFYWYRQILGQKVEFLVSFYNNEISEKSEIFDDQFSVERPDGSNFTLKIRSTKLEDSAMYFCASSVGAFQETQYFGPGTRLLVL.